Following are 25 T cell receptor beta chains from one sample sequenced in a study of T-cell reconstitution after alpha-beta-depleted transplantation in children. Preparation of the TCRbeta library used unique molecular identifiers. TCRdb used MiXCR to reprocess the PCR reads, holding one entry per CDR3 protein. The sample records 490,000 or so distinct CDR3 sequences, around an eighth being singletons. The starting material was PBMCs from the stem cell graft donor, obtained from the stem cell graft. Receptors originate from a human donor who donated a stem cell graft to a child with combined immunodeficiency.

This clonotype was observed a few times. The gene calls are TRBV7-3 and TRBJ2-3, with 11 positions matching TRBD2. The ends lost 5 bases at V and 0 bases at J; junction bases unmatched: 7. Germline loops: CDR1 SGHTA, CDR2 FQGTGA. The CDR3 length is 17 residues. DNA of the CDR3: TGTGCCAGCAGCCCGGGACTAGCGGCCCCTAGCACAGATACGCAGTATTTT. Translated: CASSPGLAAPSTDTQYF.

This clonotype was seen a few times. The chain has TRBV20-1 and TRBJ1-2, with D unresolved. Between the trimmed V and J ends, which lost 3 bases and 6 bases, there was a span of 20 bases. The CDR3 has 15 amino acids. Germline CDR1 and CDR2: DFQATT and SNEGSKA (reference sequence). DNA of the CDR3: TGCAGTGCTAGCAAACCCGGAGGGCAGAAAAATGGCTACACCTTC. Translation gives CSASKPGGQKNGYTF.

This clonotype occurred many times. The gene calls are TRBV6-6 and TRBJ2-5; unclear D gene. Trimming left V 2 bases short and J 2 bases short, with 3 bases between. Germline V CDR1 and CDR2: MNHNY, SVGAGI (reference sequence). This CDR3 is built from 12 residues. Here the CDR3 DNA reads TGTGCCAGCAGTTACGGGCAAGAGACCCAGTACTTC. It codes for CASSYGQETQYF.

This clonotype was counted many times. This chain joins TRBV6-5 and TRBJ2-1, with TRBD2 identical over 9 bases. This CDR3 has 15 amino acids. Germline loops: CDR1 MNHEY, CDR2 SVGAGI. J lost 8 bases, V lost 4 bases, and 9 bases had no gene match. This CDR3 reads CASSFGTSFVYEQFF. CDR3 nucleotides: TGTGCCAGCAGTTTCGGGACTAGCTTCGTCTATGAGCAGTTCTTC.

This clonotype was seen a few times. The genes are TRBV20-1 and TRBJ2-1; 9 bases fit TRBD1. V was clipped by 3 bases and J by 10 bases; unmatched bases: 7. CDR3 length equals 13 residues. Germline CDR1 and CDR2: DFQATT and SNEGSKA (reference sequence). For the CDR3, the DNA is TGCAGTGCTAGGTCCGGGACAGGGTTCGAGCAGTTCTTC. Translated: CSARSGTGFEQFF.

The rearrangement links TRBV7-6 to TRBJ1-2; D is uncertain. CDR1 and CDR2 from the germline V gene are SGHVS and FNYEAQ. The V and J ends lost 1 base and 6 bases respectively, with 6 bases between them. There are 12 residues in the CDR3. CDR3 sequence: CASSLGGDGYTF. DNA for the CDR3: TGTGCCAGCAGCTTAGGGGGAGATGGCTACACCTTC.

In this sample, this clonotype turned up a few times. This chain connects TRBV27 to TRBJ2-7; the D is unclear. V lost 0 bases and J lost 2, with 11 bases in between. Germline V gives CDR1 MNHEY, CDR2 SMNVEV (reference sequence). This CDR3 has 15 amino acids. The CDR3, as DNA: TGTGCCAGCAGTTTATCTGGTTCAGATCCCTACGAGCAGTACTTC. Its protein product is CASSLSGSDPYEQYF.

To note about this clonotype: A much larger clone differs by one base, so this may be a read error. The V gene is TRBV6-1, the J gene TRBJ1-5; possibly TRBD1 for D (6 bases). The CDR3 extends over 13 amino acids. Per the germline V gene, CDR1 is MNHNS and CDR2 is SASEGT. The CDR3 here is CAGSSGEWQPQHF. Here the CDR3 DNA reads TGTGCCGGCAGCTCAGGGGAGTGGCAGCCCCAGCATTTT.

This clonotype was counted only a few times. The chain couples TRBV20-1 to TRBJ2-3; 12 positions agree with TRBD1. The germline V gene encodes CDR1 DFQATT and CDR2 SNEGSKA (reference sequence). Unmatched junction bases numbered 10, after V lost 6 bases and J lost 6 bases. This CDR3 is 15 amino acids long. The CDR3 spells CSAIRDRGLEDTQYF. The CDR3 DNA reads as TGCAGTGCCATCCGGGACAGGGGGCTAGAGGATACGCAGTATTTT.

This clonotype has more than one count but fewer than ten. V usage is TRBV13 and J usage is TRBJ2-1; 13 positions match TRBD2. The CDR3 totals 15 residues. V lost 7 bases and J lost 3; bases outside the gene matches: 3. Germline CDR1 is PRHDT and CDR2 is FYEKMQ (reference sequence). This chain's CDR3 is CASTRLAGGYNEQFF. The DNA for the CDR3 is TGTGCCAGCACCAGACTAGCGGGGGGCTACAATGAGCAGTTCTTC.

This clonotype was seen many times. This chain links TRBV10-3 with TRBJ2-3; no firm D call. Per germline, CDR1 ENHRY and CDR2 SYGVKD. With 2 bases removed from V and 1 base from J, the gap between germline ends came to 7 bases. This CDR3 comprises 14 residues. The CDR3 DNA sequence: TGTGCCATCAGTGAGGAGAGACGCACAGATACGCAGTATTTT. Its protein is CAISEERRTDTQYF.

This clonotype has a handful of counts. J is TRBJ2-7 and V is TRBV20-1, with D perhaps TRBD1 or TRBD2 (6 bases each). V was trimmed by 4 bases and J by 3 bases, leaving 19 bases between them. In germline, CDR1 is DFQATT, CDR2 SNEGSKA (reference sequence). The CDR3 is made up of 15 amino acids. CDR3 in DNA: TGCAGTGCTAAGGAGGGACCCTCAGGGGTCTACGAGCAGTACTTC. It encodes CSAKEGPSGVYEQYF.

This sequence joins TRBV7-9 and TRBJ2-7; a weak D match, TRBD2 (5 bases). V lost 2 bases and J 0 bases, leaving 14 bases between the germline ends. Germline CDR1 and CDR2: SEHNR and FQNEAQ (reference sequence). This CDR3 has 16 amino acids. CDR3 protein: CASSLSSKGSSYEQYF. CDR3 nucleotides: TGTGCCAGCAGCTTATCATCGAAAGGGAGCTCCTACGAGCAGTACTTC.

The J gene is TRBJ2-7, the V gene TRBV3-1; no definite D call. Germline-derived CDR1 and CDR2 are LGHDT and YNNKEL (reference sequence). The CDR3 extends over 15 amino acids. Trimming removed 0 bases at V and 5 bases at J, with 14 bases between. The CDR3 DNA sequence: TGTGCCAGCAGCCAAGAGGTCAGGTCCATGGACGAGCAGTACTTC. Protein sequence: CASSQEVRSMDEQYF.

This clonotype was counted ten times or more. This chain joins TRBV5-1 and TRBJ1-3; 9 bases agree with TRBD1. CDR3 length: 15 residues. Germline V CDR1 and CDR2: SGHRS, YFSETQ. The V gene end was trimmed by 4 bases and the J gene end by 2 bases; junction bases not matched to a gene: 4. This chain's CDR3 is CASSADRGAGNTIYF. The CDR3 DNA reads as TGCGCCAGCAGCGCGGACAGGGGCGCTGGAAACACCATATATTTT.

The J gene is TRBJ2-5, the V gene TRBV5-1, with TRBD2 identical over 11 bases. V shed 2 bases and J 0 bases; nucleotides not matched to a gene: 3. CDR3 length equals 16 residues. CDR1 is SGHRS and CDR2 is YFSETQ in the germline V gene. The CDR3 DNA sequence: TGCGCCAGCAGCTTTCGGACTAGCGGGTACCAAGAGACCCAGTACTTC. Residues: CASSFRTSGYQETQYF.

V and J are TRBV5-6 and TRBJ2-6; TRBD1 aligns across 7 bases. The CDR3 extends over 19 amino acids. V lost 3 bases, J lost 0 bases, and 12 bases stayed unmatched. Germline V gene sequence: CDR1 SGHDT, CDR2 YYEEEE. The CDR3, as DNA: TGTGCCAGCAGCTCCTCCCGGACAGGAACCGCCTCTGGGGCCAACGTCCTGACTTTC. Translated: CASSSSRTGTASGANVLTF.

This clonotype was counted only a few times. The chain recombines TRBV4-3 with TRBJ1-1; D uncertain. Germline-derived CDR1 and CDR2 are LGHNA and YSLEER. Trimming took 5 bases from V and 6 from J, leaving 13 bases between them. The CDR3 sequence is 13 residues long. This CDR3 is CASSGPVYAEAFF. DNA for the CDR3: TGCGCCAGCAGCGGGCCAGTTTACGCTGAAGCTTTCTTT.

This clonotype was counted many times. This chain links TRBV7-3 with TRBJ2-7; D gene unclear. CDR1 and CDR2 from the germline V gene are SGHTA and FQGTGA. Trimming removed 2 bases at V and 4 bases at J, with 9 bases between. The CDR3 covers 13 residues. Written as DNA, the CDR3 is TGTGCCAGCAGCTTACGGTGGGGATACGAGCAGTACTTC. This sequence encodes CASSLRWGYEQYF.

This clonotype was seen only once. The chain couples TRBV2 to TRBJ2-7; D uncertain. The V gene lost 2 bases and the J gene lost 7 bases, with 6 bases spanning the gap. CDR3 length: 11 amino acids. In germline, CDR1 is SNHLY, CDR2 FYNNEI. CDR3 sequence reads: CASSESFEQYF. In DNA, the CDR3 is TGTGCCAGCAGTGAATCCTTTGAGCAGTACTTC.

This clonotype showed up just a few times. CDR3: CASSFEGGGVQETQYF. CDR3 nucleotides: TGCGCCAGCAGCTTCGAAGGAGGCGGGGTGCAGGAGACCCAGTACTTC. This chain connects TRBV5-1 to TRBJ2-5; possibly TRBD2 for D (6 bases). The CDR3 runs to 16 residues. The germline V gene has CDR1 SGHRS and CDR2 YFSETQ. Trimming cost V 2 bases and J 5 bases, with 19 bases left between them.

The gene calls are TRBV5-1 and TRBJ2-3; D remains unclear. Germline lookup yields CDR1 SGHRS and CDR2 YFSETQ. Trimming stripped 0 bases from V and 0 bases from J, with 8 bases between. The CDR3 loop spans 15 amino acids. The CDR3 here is CASSLEDWSTDTQYF. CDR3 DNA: TGCGCCAGCAGCTTGGAAGACTGGAGCACAGATACGCAGTATTTT.

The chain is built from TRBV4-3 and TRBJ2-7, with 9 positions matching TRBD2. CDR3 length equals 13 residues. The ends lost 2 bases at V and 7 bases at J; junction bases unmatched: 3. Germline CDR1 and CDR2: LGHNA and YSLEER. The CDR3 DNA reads TGCGCCAGCAGCCAACTTCTAGCGGGGGAGCAGTACTTC. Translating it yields CASSQLLAGEQYF.

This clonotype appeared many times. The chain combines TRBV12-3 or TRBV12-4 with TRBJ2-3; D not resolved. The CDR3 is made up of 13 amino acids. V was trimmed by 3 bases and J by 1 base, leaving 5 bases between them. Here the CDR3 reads CASSFGRTDTQYF. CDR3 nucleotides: TGTGCCAGCAGTTTCGGGCGCACAGATACGCAGTATTTT.

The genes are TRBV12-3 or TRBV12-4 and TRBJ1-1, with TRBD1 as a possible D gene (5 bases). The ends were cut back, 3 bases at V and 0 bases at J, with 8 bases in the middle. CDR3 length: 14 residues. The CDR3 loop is CASSFGGVNTEAFF. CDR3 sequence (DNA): TGTGCCAGCAGTTTCGGGGGAGTGAACACTGAAGCTTTCTTT.